This TCR beta chain came from a study of CD8 T cells in ankylosing spondylitis (dated by TCRdb to 2016 to 2017). For the wider study: The study set out to find disease-linked TCR variants by profiling T cell receptor beta repertoires in ankylosing spondylitis patients and healthy donors. The full study cohort comprised some 27 ankylosing spondylitis patients and 85 to 120 healthy donors. Peripheral blood was sampled, and synovial fluid was additionally collected from ankylosing spondylitis patients.

Cut back by 4 bases and 8 bases, the V and J ends lie 17 bases apart. Inclusive of the bounding cysteine and phenylalanine, the CDR3 is 14 residues long. Left in the record is the CDR3 DNA by itself, 42 bases read in frame from the first base. Reading the germline V gene gives CDR1 MNHEY and CDR2 SVGAGI. Data came from an Illumina HiSeq 2500. Quantitative 5'-RACE with molecular barcodes was used to prepare TCR beta libraries. Regarding the original processing steps: To identify disease-linked TCR variants, a new computational method was used, one built on a probabilistic model of VDJ rearrangement. TCRdb redid the processing of the public reads, applying fastp at Q25 and MiXCR, and retained in-frame beta chains. Every CDR3 protein is listed once, alongside the most common genes and DNA of its rows. The V and J calls follow TCRdb's processing rather than the paper's. This sample has around 770,000 distinct CDR3 sequences in its table, and around 11% of those were observed once. More than 0.5% of the sample rests with the top ten.

For this clonotype: This clone's antigen is unknown. Base quality data are lacking; no much larger clone is found one base away.

What the authors observed across the whole study: The disease-linked clones showed a CD8+ phenotype and occurred at relatively low frequencies in peripheral blood. Significant enrichment of the disease-linked clones was reported in matched synovial fluid samples from ankylosing spondylitis patients. A TCR beta motif made up of several highly homologous amino acid variants appeared to be characteristic of blood from ankylosing spondylitis patients. Some TCR beta motif variants had previously been reported in synovial fluid and blood of reactive arthritis patients, which suggested common disease-initiation mechanisms.

The chain couples TRBV6-5 to TRBJ1-2; the D gene is unclear. Sequenced sample: blood, either unsorted or a sorted T cell fraction (not recorded which). The TCR originated in a male donor with ankylosing spondylitis. The DNA sequence follows: TGTGCCAGCAGTTTCCTTGACGGTCTATGGGGCTACACCTTC. The resulting protein is CASSFLDGLWGYTF.